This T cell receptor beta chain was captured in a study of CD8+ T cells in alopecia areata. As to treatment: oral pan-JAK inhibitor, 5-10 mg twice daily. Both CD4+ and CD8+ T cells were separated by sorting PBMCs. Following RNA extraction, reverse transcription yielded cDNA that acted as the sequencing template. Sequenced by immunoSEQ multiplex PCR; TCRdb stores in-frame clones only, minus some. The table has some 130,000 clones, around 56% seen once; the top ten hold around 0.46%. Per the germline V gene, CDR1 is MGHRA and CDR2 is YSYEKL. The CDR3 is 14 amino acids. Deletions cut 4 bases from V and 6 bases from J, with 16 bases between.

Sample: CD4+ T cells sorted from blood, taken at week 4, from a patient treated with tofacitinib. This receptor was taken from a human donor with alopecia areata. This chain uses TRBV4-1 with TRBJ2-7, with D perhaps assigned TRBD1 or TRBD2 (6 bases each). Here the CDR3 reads CASSPPVGGVEQYF. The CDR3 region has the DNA TGCGCCAGCAGCCCCCCCGTGGGGGGCGTCGAGCAGTACTTC.